This is a list of T cell receptor beta chains from one sample in a study of cytomegalovirus exposure and HLA in healthy donors. Produced via immunoSEQ multiplex PCR; TCRdb's table is partial and in-frame only. The sample comprises more than 150,000 clones, 75% to 85% of which are singletons, and less than 2.5% rests with the top ten. Sequenced material: PBMCs. The receptors shown here come from a woman aged 30 to 39 in good health and CMV-seropositive. The CDR3 runs from the conserved cysteine through the conserved F or W. A D gene is named only where the DNA matches it firmly.

length | J | D | V | CDR3
14 | TRBJ2-3 | - | TRBV5-1 | CASSLVVGTDTQYF
15 | TRBJ1-5 | TRBD1 | TRBV19 | CASSLTGAYNQPQHF
14 | TRBJ1-2 | - | TRBV4-1 | CASSQERGDYGYTF
15 | TRBJ1-6 | - | TRBV28 | CASSPGGELWSPLHF
15 | TRBJ2-7 | TRBD1 | TRBV7-6 | CASSPGQGYSYEQYF
15 | TRBJ1-5 | TRBD1 | TRBV4-2 | CASSTRQGRKQPQHF
11 | TRBJ2-7 | - | TRBV5-1 | CASSDTYEQYF
16 | TRBJ1-5 | TRBD1 | TRBV28 | CASRATGPYSNQPQHF
17 | TRBJ2-1 | - | TRBV5-6 | CASSFGPGLPLSNEQFF
15 | TRBJ2-3 | - | TRBV18 | CASSPPVVLRDTQYF
16 | TRBJ2-5 | TRBD2 | TRBV15 | CATSSPRAGGLETQYF
14 | TRBJ1-4 | - | TRBV7-2 | CASSLATPVEKLFF
14 | TRBJ2-3 | TRBD2 | TRBV30 | CAWIRRGGADTQYF
18 | TRBJ2-3 | TRBD2 | TRBV2 | CASSDLAGTFRAGDTQYF
15 | TRBJ2-6 | TRBD2 | TRBV25-1 | CASSEYMRGANGLTF